Included here is one T cell receptor (beta chain) sequence, with context. The data belong to a study of blood T cell repertoires in COVID-19. Study in general: The United States, Italy and Spain were the sources of the acute and convalescent COVID-19 samples. Nucleic acid was either cDNA or gDNA, and it came from T cells, B-cell-depleted T cells, or PBMCs.

The authors' processing: Reference gene primer amplification in the assay estimated nucleated cell counts. Some clones are missing from TCRdb's copy, which holds only in-frame ones; the method was immunoSEQ multiplex PCR. The DNA gave D and trimming, while V, J and clone size come from that table. The sample yields fewer than 350,000 clones, approximately 89% seen once. The V end was cut by 3 bases, the J end by 1 base, with 21 bases between. This CDR3 region has 18 residues. Germline-derived CDR1 and CDR2 are MNHNS and SASEGT. The material sequenced was peripheral blood. The receptor was isolated from a woman aged 60-75 years with COVID-19, enrolled during active disease. This chain connects TRBV6-1 to TRBJ1-2; tentatively, D is TRBD1 (6 bases). The CDR3 DNA is TGTGCCAGCAGTGACCTTCCGTCCGGGACAAAAATTAACTATGGCTACACCTTC. Protein: CASSDLPSGTKINYGYTF.